Below are 18 T cell receptor beta chains sequenced from a single sample in a study of blood T cell repertoires in COVID-19 (dated by TCRdb to between 2020 and 2021). To prepare the library, the immunoSEQ multiplex PCR assay was applied. Imported from immuneACCESS, the table was reduced by TCRdb to in-frame sequences with V and J called. These copies leave out some clones; in studies compared against another copy, an unresolved V gene accounts for under half, and the cause of the remainder is not known. For this sample the table gives approximately 65,000 clones, of which 60% to 85% were detected only once. The ten most abundant clones make up under 30% of the sample. The sample consisted of peripheral blood. The receptors were sampled from a human donor in a cohort sampled during active COVID-19.

The rearrangement joins TRBV5-6 to TRBJ2-1, with D tentatively TRBD2 (5 bases). V lost 4 bases and J 4 bases, leaving 9 bases between the germline ends. This CDR3 is built from 13 residues. Germline V gives CDR1 SGHDT, CDR2 YYEEEE. The CDR3 sequence: CASSPGIYNEQFF. As DNA, the CDR3 is TGTGCCAGCAGCCCGGGAATTTACAATGAGCAGTTCTTC.

The chain links TRBV6-1 to TRBJ2-1; D might be TRBD2 (5 bases). With 1 base removed from V and 1 base from J, the gap between germline ends came to 8 bases. CDR1 MNHNS and CDR2 SASEGT come from the germline V gene. There are 15 residues in the CDR3. CDR3 residues: CASSEGGNSYNEQFF. CDR3 nucleotides: TGTGCCAGCAGTGAAGGAGGGAATTCCTACAATGAGCAGTTCTTC.

The J gene is TRBJ2-7, the V gene TRBV28; D gene uncertain. Trimming pared 3 bases from V and 0 bases from J, leaving 12 bases between. This CDR3 has 15 amino acids. Germline loops: CDR1 MDHEN, CDR2 SYDVKM. The CDR3 protein is CASSLRLQSSYEQYF. The CDR3 DNA is TGTGCCAGCAGTTTGAGGCTCCAGAGCTCCTACGAGCAGTACTTC.

This chain links TRBV4-1 with TRBJ1-1, with a tentative D call TRBD1 (6 bases). The CDR3 extends over 15 amino acids. Trimming stripped 1 base from V and 6 bases from J, with 15 bases between. CDR1 is MGHRA, CDR2 YSYEKL, per germline. DNA of the CDR3: TGCGCCAGCAGCCAAGGGAGTGGGGGCTTCGCTGAAGCTTTCTTT. Amino acid sequence: CASSQGSGGFAEAFF.

The gene calls are TRBV15 and TRBJ2-3; 8 bases agree with TRBD1. There are 15 residues in the CDR3. J was trimmed by 5 bases and V by 1 base; bases with no gene match: 5. Germline CDR1 LNHNV, CDR2 YYDKDF (reference sequence). The CDR3 loop reads CATSRAGQGRDTQYF. The CDR3, as DNA: TGTGCCACCAGCAGAGCCGGACAGGGCCGAGATACGCAGTATTTT.

The rearrangement links TRBV4-1 to TRBJ2-1; 10 nucleotides align to TRBD2. The CDR3 runs to 16 residues. The V gene end was trimmed by 2 bases and the J gene end by 0 bases; junction bases not matched to a gene: 1. Germline values: CDR1 MGHRA, CDR2 YSYEKL. The DNA for the CDR3 is TGCGCCAGCAGCCAACAGCGGGGGGGCTCCTACAATGAGCAGTTCTTC. It yields the protein CASSQQRGGSYNEQFF.

The gene calls are TRBV29-1 and TRBJ2-3; 8 bases are shared with TRBD2. Looked up from germline, CDR1 is SQVTM and CDR2 is ANQGSEA. This CDR3 has 13 amino acids. V trimming: 7 bases; J trimming: 6 bases; junction bases outside the gene matches: 9. The DNA of the CDR3 is TGCAGCGGTTTAGCGGGGAGCGCCGATACGCAGTATTTT. Its protein product is CSGLAGSADTQYF.

This clone was recorded only once. The V and J genes are TRBV7-9 and TRBJ2-7, with 8 bases identical to TRBD2. CDR3 length: 15 residues. Unmatched junction bases numbered 12, after V lost 7 bases and J lost 4 bases. CDR1 and CDR2 (germline): SEHNR, FQNEAQ (reference sequence). The CDR3 sequence is CASTLDSGTQYEQYF. CDR3 DNA sequence: TGTGCCAGCACCCTCGATAGCGGGACTCAGTACGAGCAGTACTTC.

The chain is built from TRBV28 and TRBJ2-7, with D tentatively TRBD2 (6 bases). This CDR3 is 15 amino acids long. The germline gives CDR1 MDHEN, CDR2 SYDVKM. Deletions cut 7 bases from V and 5 bases from J, with 21 bases between. The CDR3 sequence: CASKERRGGLNEQYF. DNA of the CDR3: TGTGCCAGCAAAGAGCGGAGGGGAGGTCTCAACGAGCAGTACTTC.

This clone was seen a handful of times. This sequence joins TRBV4-1 and TRBJ1-3; a possible D gene is TRBD1 (5 bases). The CDR3 is made up of 13 amino acids. The germline V gene has CDR1 MGHRA and CDR2 YSYEKL. V was shortened by 1 base and J by 4 bases, with 5 bases between the two germline ends. Here the CDR3 DNA reads TGCGCCAGCAGCCAAGGACAGGGAAACACCATATATTTT. Its protein is CASSQGQGNTIYF.

The chain uses TRBV7-2 and TRBJ2-7; TRBD2 matches 10 bases. CDR1 SGHTA and CDR2 FQGNSA come from the germline V gene. The length of the CDR3 is 15 residues. Trimming at V came to 0 bases and at J to 6 bases, leaving 5 bases not matched to a gene. The CDR3 DNA reads TGTGCCAGCAGCTTAGCGGGTAGCGGGGGGAGCGAGCAGTACTTC. This codes for CASSLAGSGGSEQYF.

The J gene is TRBJ2-3, the V gene TRBV10-3; 8 bases map to TRBD2. This CDR3 contains 15 residues. In germline, CDR1 is ENHRY, CDR2 SYGVKD. Trimming at V came to 11 bases and at J to 3 bases, leaving 13 bases not matched to a gene. The CDR3 here is CASSRGGPGTDTQYF. CDR3 in DNA: TGTGCCTCCAGCCGGGGGGGGCCCGGTACAGATACGCAGTATTTT.

The rearrangement links TRBV5-5 to TRBJ1-1; D not certain. Germline V gives CDR1 SGHKS, CDR2 YYEKEE (reference sequence). V was trimmed by 1 base and J by 10 bases, leaving 11 bases between them. The CDR3 is made up of 12 amino acids. CDR3 sequence reads: CASSLQTSLAFF. The CDR3 DNA is TGTGCCAGCAGCTTGCAAACTTCGCTAGCTTTCTTT.

V and J are TRBV9 and TRBJ2-1; D remains ambiguous. Trimming stripped 3 bases from V and 7 bases from J, with 8 bases between. CDR3 length: 12 amino acids. Germline-derived CDR1 and CDR2 are SGDLS and YYNGEE. CDR3 residues: CASSANYNEQFF. Here the CDR3 DNA reads TGTGCCAGCAGCGCCAACTATAATGAGCAGTTCTTC.

J is TRBJ2-3 and V is TRBV5-1, with 8 bases that match TRBD1. The CDR3 is made up of 16 amino acids. Germline loops: CDR1 SGHRS, CDR2 YFSETQ. V was pared by 0 bases and J by 4 bases, with 7 bases of the junction left unmatched. The CDR3 spells CASSLGQGAKADTQYF. The DNA for the CDR3 is TGCGCCAGCAGCTTGGGTCAGGGGGCGAAGGCAGATACGCAGTATTTT.

The J gene is TRBJ2-3, the V gene TRBV27; 8 bases match TRBD1. The ends lost 5 bases at V and 4 bases at J; junction bases unmatched: 17. This CDR3 is built from 18 residues. Germline V gene data show CDR1 as MNHEY and CDR2 as SMNVEV (reference sequence). The CDR3 DNA reads as TGTGCCAGCAGTCCTCAACGCAGGGGGCGAGGCTACGCAGATACGCAGTATTTT. Its translation: CASSPQRRGRGYADTQYF.

V is TRBV19 and J is TRBJ2-2; tentative D call: TRBD2 (5 bases). Germline CDR1 reads LNHDA; CDR2 reads SQIVND (reference sequence). CDR3 length equals 15 residues. Trimming took off 5 bases at V and 4 bases at J, with 14 bases between the two ends. CDR3 coding DNA: TGTGCCAGTAGTCCGGACTCCATCCGCACCGGGGAGCTGTTTTTT. Translated, it gives CASSPDSIRTGELFF.

The chain has TRBV28 and TRBJ2-5, with D possibly matching TRBD1 (6 bases). In germline, CDR1 is MDHEN, CDR2 SYDVKM. CDR3 size: 15 residues. The V end was cut by 5 bases, the J end by 2 bases, with 15 bases between. CDR3 residues: CASSAGVGDQETQYF. Written as DNA, the CDR3 is TGTGCCAGCAGTGCAGGGGTTGGGGATCAAGAGACCCAGTACTTC.